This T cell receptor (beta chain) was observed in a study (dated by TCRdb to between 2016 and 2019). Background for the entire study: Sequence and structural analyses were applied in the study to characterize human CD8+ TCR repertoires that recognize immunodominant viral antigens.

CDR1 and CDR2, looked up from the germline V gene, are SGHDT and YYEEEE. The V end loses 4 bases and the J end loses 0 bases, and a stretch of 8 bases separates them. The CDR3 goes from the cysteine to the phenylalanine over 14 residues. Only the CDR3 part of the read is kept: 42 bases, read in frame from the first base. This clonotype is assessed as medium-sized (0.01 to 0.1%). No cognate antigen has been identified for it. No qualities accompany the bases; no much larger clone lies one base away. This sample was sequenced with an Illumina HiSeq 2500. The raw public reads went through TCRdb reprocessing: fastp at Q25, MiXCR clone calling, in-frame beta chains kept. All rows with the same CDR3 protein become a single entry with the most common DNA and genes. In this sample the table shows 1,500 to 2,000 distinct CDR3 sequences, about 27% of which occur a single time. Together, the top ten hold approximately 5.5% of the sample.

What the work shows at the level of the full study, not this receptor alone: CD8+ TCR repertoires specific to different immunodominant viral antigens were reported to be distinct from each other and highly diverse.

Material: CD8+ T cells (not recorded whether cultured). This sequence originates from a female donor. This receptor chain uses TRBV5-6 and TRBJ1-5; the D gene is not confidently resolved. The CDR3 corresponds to CASSEQNSNQPQHF. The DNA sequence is TGTGCCAGCAGCGAACAGAATAGCAATCAGCCCCAGCATTTT.